This is a list of T cell receptor beta chains from one sample in a study of blood T cell repertoires in COVID-19. The data were produced by immunoSEQ multiplex PCR, yet TCRdb's version contains in-frame clones alone and is incomplete. The sample shows about 320,000 clones, over 85% of them seen only once. Input material: PBMCs or T cells enriched from blood (not recorded which). The source of these receptors is a man aged 55 to 69 who had recovered from COVID-19. Each CDR3 is given with its conserved first and last residue. Fields, in order: V gene, D gene, clone size, J gene, CDR3 DNA, CDR3 protein. The D gene is left open where the match is weak. Not all rows give a size; the values are once, few, many and, for expanded clones, a class.

TRBV11-2,TRBD2,NA,TRBJ2-5,TGTGCCAGCAGCTTTCCGGCTGAAACTAGCGGCAAAGAGACCCAGTACTTC,CASSFPAETSGKETQYF
TRBV2,NA,NA,TRBJ1-6,TGTGCCAGCAGACTTGAGGCAGCAAATTCACCCCTCCACTTT,CASRLEAANSPLHF
TRBV7-6,TRBD2,NA,TRBJ2-6,TGTGCCAGCAGACCTCGCCGGGCGGGAGTTGGGGCCAACGTCCTGACTTTC,CASRPRRAGVGANVLTF
TRBV9,TRBD1,once,TRBJ2-7,TGTGCCAGCAGCGGACGGACAGGGGGCGGCGAGCAGTACTTC,CASSGRTGGGEQYF
TRBV6-2/TRBV6-3,NA,NA,TRBJ2-5,TGTGCCAGCAGTTACTCGACGACGGGCCTCAGGGGCCAAGAGACCCAGTACTTC,CASSYSTTGLRGQETQYF
TRBV28,TRBD2,NA,TRBJ2-7,TGTGCCAGCAGGAGCGCGGGGGTCTACGAGCAGTACTTC,CASRSAGVYEQYF
TRBV18,NA,once,TRBJ1-2,TGTGCCAGCTCACCAGAATCCGCAGGGCTAGATGGCTACACCTTC,CASSPESAGLDGYTF
TRBV6-5,NA,NA,TRBJ1-2,TGTGCCAGCAGTTACTCGAGACGGGATCGGAGCTATGGCTACACCTTC,CASSYSRRDRSYGYTF
TRBV5-6,NA,NA,TRBJ2-1,TGTGCCAGCAGCTCAGGACCGGGAAACAATGAGCAGTTCTTC,CASSSGPGNNEQFF
TRBV6-5,TRBD1,NA,TRBJ1-2,TGTGCCAGCGCGGACAGGGCTTTCGGCTACACCTTC,CASADRAFGYTF
TRBV19,TRBD1,NA,TRBJ1-4,TGTGCCAGTAGCCAATCACGGGACAGGGGGGGTTCGGAACTGTTTTTT,CASSQSRDRGGSELFF
TRBV5-8,NA,NA,TRBJ1-1,TGTGCCAGCAGCACCCATCGGGGATACGCTGAAGCTTTCTTT,CASSTHRGYAEAFF
TRBV6-5,TRBD2,NA,TRBJ2-2,TGTGCCAGCAGTTACACTAGCGGGAGGGCCGGGGAGCTGTTTTTT,CASSYTSGRAGELFF
TRBV3-1/TRBV3-2,TRBD1,NA,TRBJ2-7,TGTGCCAGCAGCCACCTCGGGACAGGGGCCCACGAGCAGTACTTC,CASSHLGTGAHEQYF
TRBV27,TRBD2,NA,TRBJ2-1,TGTGCCAGCAGTTATAGCGGGGGGGCGTATGAGCAGTTCTTC,CASSYSGGAYEQFF
TRBV9,NA,NA,TRBJ1-1,TGTGCCAGCAGCACCCGGTTGGGGGCAACTGAAGCTTTCTTT,CASSTRLGATEAFF
TRBV14,NA,NA,TRBJ2-5,TGTGCCAGCAGCCAAGGTGGGGGGGGCGAGACCCAGTACTTC,CASSQGGGGETQYF
TRBV10-3,NA,NA,TRBJ1-2,TGTGCCATCAGTGAGTTTCAGGGGAACTATGGCTACACCTTC,CAISEFQGNYGYTF
TRBV18,TRBD2,NA,TRBJ2-3,TGTGCCAGCTCACCTAGGACGGGGGGGCCAGATACGCAGTATTTT,CASSPRTGGPDTQYF
TRBV19,NA,few,TRBJ2-7,TGTGCCAGTAGTCCGACTTTAGCGAGATCCTACGAGCAGTACTTC,CASSPTLARSYEQYF
TRBV7-9,NA,NA,TRBJ2-7,TGTGCCAGCAGCTTAGTTCAGGGTCTCTCCTACGAGCAGTACTTC,CASSLVQGLSYEQYF
TRBV7-2,TRBD2,NA,TRBJ2-2,TGTGCCAGCAGCTTAGCGTCTAGCGGGAACACCGGGGAGCTGTTTTTT,CASSLASSGNTGELFF
TRBV3-1/TRBV3-2,TRBD2,NA,TRBJ2-1,TGTGCCAGCAGCCAAGAGACGAGCGGGAGTTACAATGAGCAGTTCTTC,CASSQETSGSYNEQFF
TRBV10-3,NA,NA,TRBJ2-5,TGTGCCATCAGTGCCTCCCTAGAGACCCAGTACTTC,CAISASLETQYF
TRBV4-3,NA,NA,TRBJ2-2,TGCGCCAGCAGCCACGACAGGTTGAACACCGGGGAGCTGTTTTTT,CASSHDRLNTGELFF
TRBV19,TRBD1,NA,TRBJ1-6,TGTGCCAGTAGCCCTGGACAGGTCCCCAATTCACCCCTCCACTTT,CASSPGQVPNSPLHF
TRBV7-8,NA,once,TRBJ1-3,TGTGCCAGCAGCCACGCTGGGATAGGAGGCTCTGGAAACACCATATATTTT,CASSHAGIGGSGNTIYF
TRBV29-1,TRBD2,NA,TRBJ2-1,TGCAGCGTTGCCGCGGGAGGGACTTGGGGTGAGCAGTTCTTC,CSVAAGGTWGEQFF
TRBV11-3,NA,NA,TRBJ2-7,TGTGCCAGCAGCTTGGGGTTTGGGGAGGGGACAAACTACGAGCAGTACTTC,CASSLGFGEGTNYEQYF
TRBV25-1,NA,once,TRBJ1-5,TGTGCCAGCAGTGGCGACAGGTGGGAGCCCCAGCATTTT,CASSGDRWEPQHF
TRBV2,TRBD2,NA,TRBJ2-1,TGTGCCAGCAGTCCGCGCGGACTAGCGGGGCCAAATGAGCAGTTCTTC,CASSPRGLAGPNEQFF
TRBV3-1/TRBV3-2,NA,NA,TRBJ1-5,TGTGCCAGCAGCCTGGGGGCGGGTTCCAATCAGCCCCAGCATTTT,CASSLGAGSNQPQHF
TRBV6-4,NA,NA,TRBJ1-6,TGTGCCAGCAGTGACTCACCGGGAGTGACACCCCTCCACTTT,CASSDSPGVTPLHF
TRBV12-3/TRBV12-4,NA,NA,TRBJ1-1,TGTGCCAGCAGTTTACAAACTGAAGCTTTCTTT,CASSLQTEAFF
TRBV9,NA,NA,TRBJ2-5,TGTGCCAGCAGCGGGCGGACAGTACAAGAGACCCAGTACTTC,CASSGRTVQETQYF
TRBV10-3,NA,NA,TRBJ2-1,TGTGCCATCAGTCAACAGGGCAATGAGCAGTTCTTC,CAISQQGNEQFF
TRBV18,TRBD2,many,TRBJ2-1,TGTGCCAGCTCACGACTGACTAGCGGTAGTAGGGTCGATGAGCAGTTCTTC,CASSRLTSGSRVDEQFF
TRBV10-3,NA,NA,TRBJ1-2,TGTGCCATCAGTGAGACCAGGATAATTACTAACTATGGCTACACCTTC,CAISETRIITNYGYTF
TRBV7-9,TRBD1,NA,TRBJ1-4,TGTGCCAGCAGCTGGGGACAGAGTAATGAAAAACTGTTTTTT,CASSWGQSNEKLFF
TRBV4-2,NA,NA,TRBJ1-4,TGTGCCAGCAGCCGAGGGGGGGATAATGAAAAACTGTTTTTT,CASSRGGDNEKLFF
TRBV18,TRBD2,NA,TRBJ2-1,TGTGCCAGCTCACTGGACGGGGGGATTTCCTACAATGAGCAGTTCTTC,CASSLDGGISYNEQFF
TRBV10-2,NA,NA,TRBJ1-1,TGCGCCAGCCGACCGGGGCCAGGGGTTGAAGCTTTCTTT,CASRPGPGVEAFF
TRBV6-5,NA,NA,TRBJ1-5,TGTGCCAGCAGGCCGGGGGGAGGGGGACCCCAGCATTTT,CASRPGGGGPQHF
TRBV15,NA,NA,TRBJ1-3,TGTGCCACCAGCAGAGTATCAGGCGGGCGTGGAAACACCATATATTTT,CATSRVSGGRGNTIYF
TRBV5-4,NA,NA,TRBJ2-1,TGTGCCAGCAGCTTGGCTACAGGGCCTTACAATGAGCAGTTCTTC,CASSLATGPYNEQFF
TRBV27,NA,NA,TRBJ1-5,TGTGCCAGCAGTCCTAAGAGGAGGAGAGGCAATCAGCCCCAGCATTTT,CASSPKRRRGNQPQHF
TRBV19,NA,NA,TRBJ1-5,TGTGCCAGTCTGGGTCGGTATCAGGCAGGGCGAGGTCAGCCCCAGCATTTT,CASLGRYQAGRGQPQHF
TRBV5-4,NA,once,TRBJ1-4,TGTGCCAGCAGCGAGCAGGGTGGGTCTGAAAAACTGTTTTTT,CASSEQGGSEKLFF
TRBV6-5,NA,NA,TRBJ1-1,TGTGCCAGCGGCACCAGGGGTGTGTACACTGAAGCTTTCTTT,CASGTRGVYTEAFF
TRBV5-1,NA,NA,TRBJ2-1,TGCGCCAGCAGCGCGGGGCATACAACGTTCAATGAGCAGTTCTTC,CASSAGHTTFNEQFF
TRBV11-3,NA,once,TRBJ1-1,TGTGCCAGCAGCTTAGTGGCCATGAACACTGAAGCTTTCTTT,CASSLVAMNTEAFF
TRBV30,NA,NA,TRBJ1-1,TGTGCCTGGAGTGTACAGGCGAACACTGAAGCTTTCTTT,CAWSVQANTEAFF
TRBV5-4,NA,NA,TRBJ2-1,TGTGCCAGCAGCATTAAGACAGGAGCAGATGAGCAGTTCTTC,CASSIKTGADEQFF
TRBV15,NA,NA,TRBJ2-7,TGTGCCACCAGCAGAGAACAGTCCTACTACGAGCAGTACTTC,CATSREQSYYEQYF